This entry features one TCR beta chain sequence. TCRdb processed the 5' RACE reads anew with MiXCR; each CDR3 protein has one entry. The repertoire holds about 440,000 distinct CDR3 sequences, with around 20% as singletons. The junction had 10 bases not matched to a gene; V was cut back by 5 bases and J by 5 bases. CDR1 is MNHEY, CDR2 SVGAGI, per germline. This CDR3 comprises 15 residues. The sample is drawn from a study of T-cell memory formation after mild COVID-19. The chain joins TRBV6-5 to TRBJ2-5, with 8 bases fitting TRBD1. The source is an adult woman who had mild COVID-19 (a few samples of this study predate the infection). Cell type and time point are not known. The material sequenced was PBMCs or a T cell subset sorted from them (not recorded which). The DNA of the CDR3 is TGTGCCAGCAGTACATTCAGGGGGCTTGGGGAGACCCAGTACTTC. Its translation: CASSTFRGLGETQYF.